This TCR beta chain was captured in a study of regulatory T cells in long-lasting Graves disease (dated by TCRdb to about 2021). Describing the broader study: Newly diagnosed Graves' disease patients had taken antithyroid drugs for less than 3 months. This study used TCR sequencing and RNA sequencing of peripheral blood to compare persistent Graves' disease patients against newly diagnosed Graves' disease patients. The study took place in China and was registered as a clinical trial. A total of 35 or so samples were covered by TCR sequencing, comprising about 13 persistent and around 20 newly diagnosed Graves' disease patients. The investigation overall reported the following: The small sample size was acknowledged by the authors as a limitation that may reduce accuracy. Sequencing and analysis were restricted to the TCR beta chain. Persistent patients shared more public clonotypes among themselves (2,741) than newly diagnosed patients did (more than 950). Persistent disease showed preferential use of TRBV28, TRBJ1-2 and TRBJ2-5, whereas newly diagnosed disease favored TRBV20-1 and TRBJ2-1. The study examined only peripheral blood because the primary lesion, thyroid tissue, could not be accessed. Compared with newly diagnosed patients, patients with persistent Graves' disease had lower TCR Shannon entropy and fewer highly expanded clones, which suggests clonal expansion.

To note about this clonotype: Its binding antigen is unknown. No much larger clonotype is one base removed from it; base qualities were not supplied.

The library was produced with multiplex PCR. Sequenced on an Illumina HiSeq 4000. To build TCR beta libraries, CDR3 regions were amplified by Arm-PCR using iRepertoire HTBI primers. Before sequencing, the PCR products went through gel purification. The study's own analysis went as follows. A total of 62 TRBV and some 13 TRBJ segments were identified across samples and were used for gene usage analysis of CDR3 amino acid clonotypes. COPE and FqMerger were used to merge filtered high-quality paired reads into contigs. BLAST was used to align contigs to IMGT TRBV, TRBD and TRBJ reference genes, with CDR3 defined following IMGT. Any clonotype with a frequency above 0.1% was counted as a highly expanded clone. Shannon entropy served as the measure of repertoire diversity, while the Gini coefficient captured V-J evenness. Public clonotypes were defined as clonotypes shared by more than one individual. Using fastp trimming at Q25 and MiXCR clonotype assembly, TCRdb reanalyzed the public sequencing data and kept in-frame beta chains. Every CDR3 protein is listed once, alongside the most common genes and DNA of its rows. For this entry, the V and J calls and clone size follow TCRdb and not the study's own pipeline. A total of under 300,000 distinct CDR3 sequences appear in this sample, under 20% of them only once. Of the sample, 12% to 15% is held by the ten largest clones.

V is cut by 6 bases and J by 7 bases, and the space between the germline ends is 28 bases. Inclusive of the bounding cysteine and phenylalanine, the CDR3 is 17 residues long. Only the CDR3 region is kept as DNA, spanning 51 bases read in frame from base 1. Read against the paper, the sample's time point label means: newly diagnosed GD, antithyroid drugs for less than 3 months. For both TCR sequencing and RNA sequencing, RNA was extracted from PBMCs using TRIzol. The diagnosis of Graves' disease was made according to American Thyroid Association guidelines. The patients came from an endocrinology department in Xi'an, China. Each patient gave roughly 10 milliliters of peripheral blood, collected in an EDTA anticoagulant tube. Ficoll Paque Plus density gradient separation was used to isolate PBMCs, and no additional T cell sorting was done. An Agilent 2100 Bioanalyzer and agarose gel were used to check RNA quality, and a NanoDrop 2000 was used to measure RNA concentration.

These data were also reused for a study on T cells in Graves' hyperthyroidism and ophthalmopathy. As that second paper reports: Graves' hyperthyroidism was defined as stable when no progression to ophthalmopathy occurred over 18 months of follow-up. The hyperthyroidism patients were between 18 and 65 years old and newly diagnosed, with a disease duration of less than 2 months. Patients with uncontrolled infections, other autoimmune diseases, pregnancy or lactation were excluded. Clinical symptoms, serum thyroxine and TRAb, thyroid ultrasound, and orbital computed tomography formed the basis for the diagnoses. A first-round RT-PCR of the TCR CDR3 used the HTBI primer set with the Qiagen OneStep RT-PCR kit. Most expanded thyroid clonotypes (frequency above 0.001) were also detected in blood, suggesting blood repertoires may reflect thyroid immune responses. In cross-validation, a model built on a 13 V-J signature told ophthalmopathy apart from stable hyperthyroidism with 87.88% sensitivity and about 81% specificity, and in testing the same model reached 80%/75%. In validation, the model predicted progression to ophthalmopathy with roughly 70% sensitivity and over 72% specificity, a median of roughly seven months before onset. TCR V-J signatures able to tell the groups apart were searched for in a discovery cohort of 100 or so patients, of whom roughly 42 had Graves' ophthalmopathy and 57 had stable Graves' hyperthyroidism. An independent validation cohort of 18 to 20 hyperthyroidism patients and 17 patients who later progressed to ophthalmopathy tested prospective prediction of ophthalmopathy. The 85 to 100 discovery patients were divided at random into training and test sets in a 7:3 ratio. The study also compared thyroid tissue and blood T-cell repertoires from about six Graves' hyperthyroidism patients. After blood sampling, hyperthyroidism patients were treated with methimazole at a starting dose of 30 mg daily, and ophthalmopathy patients were treated with high-dose intravenous methylprednisolone. Libraries were constructed in a second round of multiplex PCR, after which size selection and purification were carried out. Sequencing of the libraries was done on an Illumina HiSeq2000 using paired-end 100 bp reads. SOAPnuke was used to process the raw data, with reads discarded if the reads contained adapters or uncalled bases, had a mean Phred below 15, or lacked an exact constant-primer or identifier match. High-quality paired reads were merged with COPE v1.2.5, and unique nucleotide sequences were defined as clonotypes. MiTCR v1.1 was used to align the clonotypes against IMGT TRBV, TRBD and TRBJ reference segments. The analysis included only V-J combinations with a frequency above 0.0001, which together covered more than 99% of the repertoires. A TCS score was defined as the ratio of F50 (clonal expansion) to E x V (chaos), with BLOSUM62-based TCRdist applied between CDR3 peptides within each V-J. Welch's t-statistics and random forest reduced around 550 V-J features to around 14, which were used in a naive Bayes classifier (R e1071). No statistical method was used to fix the sample size in advance, and group allocation was not hidden from the investigators. TCR Vbeta CDR3 sequencing of roughly 140 peripheral blood samples (over 40 ophthalmopathy, around 80 hyperthyroidism and roughly 17 progressor patients) is reported in the paper.

Recombination connected TRBV12-3 or TRBV12-4 to TRBJ2-7; a weak D assignment points to TRBD1 (6 bases agree). This specimen consisted of peripheral blood mononuclear cells (PBMCs), obtained at new diagnosis, from a patient treated with antithyroid drugs. This TCR derives from a woman in her thirties with Graves disease. Donor details come from another sample of the same person, matched by shared clones. At the DNA level, the sequence is TGTGCCAGCAGCCTTAGCTGGAGTTTGGTGGGGGCTGGGGAGCAGTACTTC. Translated, it gives CASSLSWSLVGAGEQYF.